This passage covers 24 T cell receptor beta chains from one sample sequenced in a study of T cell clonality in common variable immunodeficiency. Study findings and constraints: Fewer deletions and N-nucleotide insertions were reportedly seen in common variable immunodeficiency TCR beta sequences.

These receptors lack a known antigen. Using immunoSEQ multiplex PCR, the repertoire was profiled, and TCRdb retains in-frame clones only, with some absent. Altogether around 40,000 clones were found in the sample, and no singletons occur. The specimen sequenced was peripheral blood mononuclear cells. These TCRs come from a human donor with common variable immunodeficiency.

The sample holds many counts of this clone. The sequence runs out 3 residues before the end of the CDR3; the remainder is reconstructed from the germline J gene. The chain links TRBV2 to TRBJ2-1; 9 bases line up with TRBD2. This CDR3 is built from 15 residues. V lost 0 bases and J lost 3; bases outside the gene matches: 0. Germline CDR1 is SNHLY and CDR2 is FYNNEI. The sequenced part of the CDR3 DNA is TGTGCCAGCAGTGAAGCACTAGCGGGCTACAATGAG. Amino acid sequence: CASSEALAGYNE. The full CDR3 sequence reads CASSEALAGYNEQFF.

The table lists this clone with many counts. The sequenced part of the CDR3 DNA is TGTGCCAGCAGCTCCCAAGACACAGGGTCCAAAGGC. Protein product: CASSSQDTGSKG. The entire CDR3 is CASSSQDTGSKGYTF. The chain couples TRBV5-4 to TRBJ1-2; maybe TRBD1 (6 bases). The read finishes 3 residues shy of the CDR3 end, and the germline J gene is used to complete it. The V gene's germline CDR1 is SGHNT and CDR2 YYREEE (reference sequence). This CDR3 has 15 residues.

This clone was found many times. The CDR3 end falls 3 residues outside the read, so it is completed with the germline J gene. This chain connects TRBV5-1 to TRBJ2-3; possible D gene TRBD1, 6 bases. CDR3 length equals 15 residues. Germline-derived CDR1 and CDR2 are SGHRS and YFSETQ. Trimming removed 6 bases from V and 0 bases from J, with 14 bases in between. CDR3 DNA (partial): TGCGCCAGCACACCGGGACATATAAGCACAGATACG. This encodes CASTPGHISTDT. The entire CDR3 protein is CASTPGHISTDTQYF.

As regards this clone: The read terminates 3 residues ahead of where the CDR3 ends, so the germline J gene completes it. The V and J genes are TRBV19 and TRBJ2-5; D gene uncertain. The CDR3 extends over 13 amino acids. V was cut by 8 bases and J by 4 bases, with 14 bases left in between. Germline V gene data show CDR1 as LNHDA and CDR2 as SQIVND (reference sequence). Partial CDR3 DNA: TGTGCCAGTTCGGTGGTTTTCGGAGAGACC. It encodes CASSVVFGET. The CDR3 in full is CASSVVFGETQYF.

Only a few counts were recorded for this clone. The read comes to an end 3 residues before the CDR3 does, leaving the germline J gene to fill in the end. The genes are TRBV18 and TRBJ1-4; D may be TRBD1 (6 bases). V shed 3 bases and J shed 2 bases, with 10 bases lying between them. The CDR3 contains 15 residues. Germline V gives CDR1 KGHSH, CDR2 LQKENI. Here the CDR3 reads CASSPDRNTNEKLFF. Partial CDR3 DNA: TGTGCCAGCTCACCGGACAGAAATACTAATGAAAAA.

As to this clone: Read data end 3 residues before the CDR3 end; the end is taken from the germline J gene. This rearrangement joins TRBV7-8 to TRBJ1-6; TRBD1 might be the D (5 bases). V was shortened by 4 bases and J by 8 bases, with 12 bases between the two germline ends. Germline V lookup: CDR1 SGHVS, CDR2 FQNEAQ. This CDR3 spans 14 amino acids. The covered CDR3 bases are TGTGCCAGCAGCTCCGGGGGAAAGGATTCACCC. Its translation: CASSSGGKDSP. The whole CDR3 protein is CASSSGGKDSPLHF.

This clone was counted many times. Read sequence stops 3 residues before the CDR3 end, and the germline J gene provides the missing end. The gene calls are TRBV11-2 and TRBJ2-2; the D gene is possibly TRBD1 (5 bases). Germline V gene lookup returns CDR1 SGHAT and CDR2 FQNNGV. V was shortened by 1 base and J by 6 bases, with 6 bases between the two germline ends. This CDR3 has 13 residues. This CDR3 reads CASSLGGAGELFF. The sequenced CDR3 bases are TGTGCCAGCAGCTTAGGGGGCGCCGGGGAG.

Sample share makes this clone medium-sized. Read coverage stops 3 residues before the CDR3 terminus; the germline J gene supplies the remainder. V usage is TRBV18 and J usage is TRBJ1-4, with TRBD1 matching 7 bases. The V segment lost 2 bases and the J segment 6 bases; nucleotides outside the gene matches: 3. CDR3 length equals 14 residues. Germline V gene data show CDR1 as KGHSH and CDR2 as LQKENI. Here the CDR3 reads CASSPGTADEKLFF. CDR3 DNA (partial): TGTGCCAGCTCACCAGGGACAGCAGATGAAAAA.

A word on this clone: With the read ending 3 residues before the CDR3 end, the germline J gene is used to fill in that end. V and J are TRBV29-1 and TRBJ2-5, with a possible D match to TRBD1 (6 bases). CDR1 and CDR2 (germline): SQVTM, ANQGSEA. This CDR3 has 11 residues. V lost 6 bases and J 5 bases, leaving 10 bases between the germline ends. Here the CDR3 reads CSVFQGETQYF. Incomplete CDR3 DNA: TGCAGCGTCTTCCAGGGGGAGACC.

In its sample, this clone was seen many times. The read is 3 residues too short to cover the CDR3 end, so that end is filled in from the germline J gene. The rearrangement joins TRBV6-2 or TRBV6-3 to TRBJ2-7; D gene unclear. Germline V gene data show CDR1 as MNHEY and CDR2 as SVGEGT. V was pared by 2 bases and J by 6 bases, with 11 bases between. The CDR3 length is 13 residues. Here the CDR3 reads CASSYPGDGEQYF. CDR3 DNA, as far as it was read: TGTGCCAGCAGTTACCCGGGTGATGGCGAG.

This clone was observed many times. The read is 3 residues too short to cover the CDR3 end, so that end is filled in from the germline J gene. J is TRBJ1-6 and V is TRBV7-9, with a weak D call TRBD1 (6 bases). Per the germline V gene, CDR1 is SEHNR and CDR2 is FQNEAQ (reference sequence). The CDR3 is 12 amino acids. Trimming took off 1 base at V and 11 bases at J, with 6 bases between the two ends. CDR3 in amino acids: CASSLDRAPLHF. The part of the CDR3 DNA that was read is TGTGCCAGCAGCTTAGACAGGGCACCC. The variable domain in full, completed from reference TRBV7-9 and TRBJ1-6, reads DTGVSQNPRHKITKRGQNVTFRCDPISEHNRLYWYRQTLGQGPEFLTYFQNEAQLEKSRLLSDRFSAERPKGSFSTLEIQRTEQGDSAMYLCASSLDRAPLHFGNGTRLTVT.

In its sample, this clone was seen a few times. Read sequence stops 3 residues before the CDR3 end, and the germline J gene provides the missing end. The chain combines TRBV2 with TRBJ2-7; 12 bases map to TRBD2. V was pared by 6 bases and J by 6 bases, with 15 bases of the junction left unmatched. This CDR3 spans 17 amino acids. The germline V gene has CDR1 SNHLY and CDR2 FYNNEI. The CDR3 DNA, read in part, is TGTGCCAGCAGAGATCCCACCCTAGCGGGAGGGCCCACCGAG. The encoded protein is CASRDPTLAGGPTE. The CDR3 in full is CASRDPTLAGGPTEQYF.

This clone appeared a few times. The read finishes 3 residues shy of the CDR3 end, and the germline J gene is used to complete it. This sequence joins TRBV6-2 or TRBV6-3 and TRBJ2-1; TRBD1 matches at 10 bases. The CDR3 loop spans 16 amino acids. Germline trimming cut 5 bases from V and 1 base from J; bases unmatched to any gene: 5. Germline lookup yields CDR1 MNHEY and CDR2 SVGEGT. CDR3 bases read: TGTGCCAGCAGTCACGACAGGGGGCTATCCTACAATGAG. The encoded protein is CASSHDRGLSYNE. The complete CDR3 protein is CASSHDRGLSYNEQFF.

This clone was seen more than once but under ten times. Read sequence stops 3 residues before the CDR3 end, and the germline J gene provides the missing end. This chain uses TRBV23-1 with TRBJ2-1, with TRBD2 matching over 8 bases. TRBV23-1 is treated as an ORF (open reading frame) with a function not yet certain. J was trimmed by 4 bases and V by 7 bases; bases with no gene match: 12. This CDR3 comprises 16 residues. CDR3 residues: CASTLHRGGPYNEQFF. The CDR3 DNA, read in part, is TGCGCCAGCACCCTACATCGGGGGGGCCCTTACAATGAG.

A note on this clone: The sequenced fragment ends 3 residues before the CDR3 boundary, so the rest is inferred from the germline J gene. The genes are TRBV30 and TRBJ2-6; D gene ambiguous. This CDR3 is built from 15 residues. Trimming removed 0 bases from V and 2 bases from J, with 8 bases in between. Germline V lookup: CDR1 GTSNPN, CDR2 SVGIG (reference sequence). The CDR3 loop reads CAWSVGLAGANVLTF. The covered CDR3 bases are TGTGCCTGGAGTGTAGGTTTGGCTGGGGCCAACGTC. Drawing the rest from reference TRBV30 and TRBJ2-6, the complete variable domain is SQTIHQWPATLVQPVGSPLSLECTVEGTSNPNLYWYRQAAGRGLQLLFYSVGIGQISSEVPQNLSASRPQDRQFILSSKKLLLSDSGFYLCAWSVGLAGANVLTFGAGSRLTVL.

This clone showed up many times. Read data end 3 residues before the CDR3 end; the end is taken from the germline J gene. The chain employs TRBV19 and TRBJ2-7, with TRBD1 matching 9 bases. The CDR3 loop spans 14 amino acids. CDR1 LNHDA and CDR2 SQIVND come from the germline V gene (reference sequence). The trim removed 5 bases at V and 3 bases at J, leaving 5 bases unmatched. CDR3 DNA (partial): TGTGCCAGTAGTTTTAGACAGGGGGACTACGAG. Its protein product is CASSFRQGDYE. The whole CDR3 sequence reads CASSFRQGDYEQYF. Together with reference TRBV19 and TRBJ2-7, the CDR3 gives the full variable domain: DGGITQSPKYLFRKEGQNVTLSCEQNLNHDAMYWYRQDPGQGLRLIYYSQIVNDFQKGDIAEGYSVSREKKESFPLTVTSAQKNPTAFYLCASSFRQGDYEQYFGPGTRLTVT.

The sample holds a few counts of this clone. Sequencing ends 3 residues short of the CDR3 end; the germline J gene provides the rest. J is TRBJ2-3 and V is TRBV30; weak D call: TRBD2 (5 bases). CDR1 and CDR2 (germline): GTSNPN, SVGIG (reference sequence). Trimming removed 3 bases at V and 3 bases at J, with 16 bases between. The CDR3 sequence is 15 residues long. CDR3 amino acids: CAWSRRNLGTDTQYF. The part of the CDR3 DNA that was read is TGTGCCTGGAGCAGGAGGAACTTAGGGACAGATACG.

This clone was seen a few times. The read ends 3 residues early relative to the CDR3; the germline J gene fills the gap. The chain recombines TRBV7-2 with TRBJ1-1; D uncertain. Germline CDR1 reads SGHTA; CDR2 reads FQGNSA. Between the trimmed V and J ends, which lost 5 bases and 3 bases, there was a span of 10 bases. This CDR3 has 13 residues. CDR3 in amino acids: CASSRGWDTEAFF. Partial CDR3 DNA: TGTGCCAGCAGCCGGGGATGGGACACTGAA.

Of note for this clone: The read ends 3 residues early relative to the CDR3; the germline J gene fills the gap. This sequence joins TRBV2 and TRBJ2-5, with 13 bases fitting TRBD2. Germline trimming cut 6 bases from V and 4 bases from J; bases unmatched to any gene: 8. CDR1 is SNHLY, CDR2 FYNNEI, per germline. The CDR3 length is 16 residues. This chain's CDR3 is CASRALLAGGPETQYF. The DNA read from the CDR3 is TGTGCCAGCAGAGCTCTACTAGCGGGGGGGCCAGAGACC.

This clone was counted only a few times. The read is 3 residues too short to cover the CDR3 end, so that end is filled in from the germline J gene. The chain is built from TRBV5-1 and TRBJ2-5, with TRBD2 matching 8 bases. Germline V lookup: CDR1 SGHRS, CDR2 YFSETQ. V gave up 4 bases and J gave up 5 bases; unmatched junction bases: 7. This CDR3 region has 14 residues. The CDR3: CASSPSGSRETQYF. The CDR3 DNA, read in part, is TGCGCCAGCAGCCCAAGCGGGAGTAGGGAGACC.

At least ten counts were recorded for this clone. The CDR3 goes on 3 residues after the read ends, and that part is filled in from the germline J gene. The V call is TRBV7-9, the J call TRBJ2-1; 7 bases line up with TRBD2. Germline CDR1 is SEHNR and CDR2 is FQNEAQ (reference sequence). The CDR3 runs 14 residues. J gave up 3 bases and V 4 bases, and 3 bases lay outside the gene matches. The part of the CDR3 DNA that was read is TGTGCCAGCAGCTCGGGGGGAGACTACAATGAG. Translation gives CASSSGGDYNE. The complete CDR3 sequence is CASSSGGDYNEQFF.

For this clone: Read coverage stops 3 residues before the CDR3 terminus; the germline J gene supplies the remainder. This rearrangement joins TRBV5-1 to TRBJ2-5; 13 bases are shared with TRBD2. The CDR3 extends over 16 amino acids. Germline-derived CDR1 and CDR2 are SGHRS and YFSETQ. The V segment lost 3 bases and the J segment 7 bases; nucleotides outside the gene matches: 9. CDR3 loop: CASSSGTSGTSTTQYF. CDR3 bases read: TGCGCCAGCAGCTCGGGGACTAGCGGGACCTCAACGACC.

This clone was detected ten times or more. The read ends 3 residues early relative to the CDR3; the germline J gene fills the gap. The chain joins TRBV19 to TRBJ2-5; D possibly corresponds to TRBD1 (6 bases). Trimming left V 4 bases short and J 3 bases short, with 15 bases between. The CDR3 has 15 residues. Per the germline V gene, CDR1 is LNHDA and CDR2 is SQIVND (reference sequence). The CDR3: CASSTPGAGKETQYF. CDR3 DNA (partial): TGTGCCAGTAGTACCCCAGGGGCCGGGAAAGAGACC.

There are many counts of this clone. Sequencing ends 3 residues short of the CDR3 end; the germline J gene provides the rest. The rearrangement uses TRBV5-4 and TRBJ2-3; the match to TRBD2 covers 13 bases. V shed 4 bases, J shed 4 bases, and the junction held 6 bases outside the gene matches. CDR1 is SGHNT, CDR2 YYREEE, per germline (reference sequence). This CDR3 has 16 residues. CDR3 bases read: TGTGCCAGCAGCAGAACTAGCGGGAGGGTGGCAGATACG. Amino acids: CASSRTSGRVADT. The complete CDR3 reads CASSRTSGRVADTQYF.